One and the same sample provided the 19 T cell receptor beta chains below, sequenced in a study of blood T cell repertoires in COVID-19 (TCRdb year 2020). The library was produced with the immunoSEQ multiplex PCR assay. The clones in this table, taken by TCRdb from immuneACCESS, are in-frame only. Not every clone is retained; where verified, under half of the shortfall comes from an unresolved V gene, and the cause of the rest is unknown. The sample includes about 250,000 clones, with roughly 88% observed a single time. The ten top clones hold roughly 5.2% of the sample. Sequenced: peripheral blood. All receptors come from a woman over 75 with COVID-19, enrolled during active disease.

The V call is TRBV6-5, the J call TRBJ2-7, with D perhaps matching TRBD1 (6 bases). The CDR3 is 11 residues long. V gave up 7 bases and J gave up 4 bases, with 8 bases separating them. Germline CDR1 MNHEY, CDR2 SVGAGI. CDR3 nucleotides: TGTGCCAGCACCCAGGGGTACGAGCAGTACTTC. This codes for CASTQGYEQYF.

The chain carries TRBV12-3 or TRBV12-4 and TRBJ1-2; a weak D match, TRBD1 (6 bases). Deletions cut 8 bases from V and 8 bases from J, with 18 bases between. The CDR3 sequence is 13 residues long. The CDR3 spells CASVRGARGGYTF. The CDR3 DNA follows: TGTGCCAGCGTTCGGGGGGCGCGAGGAGGCTACACCTTC.

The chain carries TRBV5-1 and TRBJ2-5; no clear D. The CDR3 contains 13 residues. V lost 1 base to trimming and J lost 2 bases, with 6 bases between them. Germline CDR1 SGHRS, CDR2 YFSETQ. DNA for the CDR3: TGCGCCAGCAGCTTGCCGTTACAAGAGACCCAGTACTTC. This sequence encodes CASSLPLQETQYF. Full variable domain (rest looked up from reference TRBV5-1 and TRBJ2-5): KAGVTQTPRYLIKTRGQQVTLSCSPISGHRSVSWYQQTPGQGLQFLFEYFSETQRNKGNFPGRFSGRQFSNSRSEMNVSTLELGDSALYLCASSLPLQETQYFGPGTRLLVL.

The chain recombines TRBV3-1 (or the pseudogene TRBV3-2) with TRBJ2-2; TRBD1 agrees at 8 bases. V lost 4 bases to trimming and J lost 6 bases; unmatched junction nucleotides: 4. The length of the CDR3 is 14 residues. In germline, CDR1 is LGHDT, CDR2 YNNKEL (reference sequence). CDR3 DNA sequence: TGTGCCAGCAGCCTCGGACAGGGTGCCGGGGAGCTGTTTTTT. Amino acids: CASSLGQGAGELFF.

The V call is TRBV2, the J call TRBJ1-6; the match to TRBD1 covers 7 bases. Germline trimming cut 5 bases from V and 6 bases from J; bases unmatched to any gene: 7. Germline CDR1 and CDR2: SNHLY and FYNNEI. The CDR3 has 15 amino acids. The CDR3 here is CASSTYGQANSPLHF. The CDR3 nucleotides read TGTGCCAGCAGTACGTACGGACAGGCTAATTCACCCCTCCACTTT.

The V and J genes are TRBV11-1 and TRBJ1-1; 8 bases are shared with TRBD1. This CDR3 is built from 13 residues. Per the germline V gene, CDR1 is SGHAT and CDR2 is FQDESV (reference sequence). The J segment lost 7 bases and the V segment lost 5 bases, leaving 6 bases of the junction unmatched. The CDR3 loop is CASSRTGTYEAFF. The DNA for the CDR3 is TGTGCCAGCAGCCGGACAGGGACCTATGAAGCTTTCTTT.

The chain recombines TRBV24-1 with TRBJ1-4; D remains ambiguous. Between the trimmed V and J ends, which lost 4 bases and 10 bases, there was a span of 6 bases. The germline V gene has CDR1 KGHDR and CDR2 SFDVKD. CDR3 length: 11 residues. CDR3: CATSDSGKLFF. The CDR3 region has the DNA TGTGCCACCAGTGACAGTGGAAAACTGTTTTTT.

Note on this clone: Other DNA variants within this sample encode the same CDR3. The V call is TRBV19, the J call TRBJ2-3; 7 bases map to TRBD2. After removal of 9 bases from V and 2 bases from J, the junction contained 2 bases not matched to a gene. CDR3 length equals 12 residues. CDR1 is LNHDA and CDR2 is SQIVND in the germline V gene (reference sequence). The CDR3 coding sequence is TGTGCCAGCCGGGACTACACAGATACGCAGTATTTT. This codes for CASRDYTDTQYF.

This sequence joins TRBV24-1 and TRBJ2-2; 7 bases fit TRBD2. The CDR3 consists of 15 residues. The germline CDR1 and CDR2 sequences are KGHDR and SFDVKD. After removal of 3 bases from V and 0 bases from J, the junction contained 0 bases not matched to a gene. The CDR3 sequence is CATSDRGANTGELFF. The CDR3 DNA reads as TGTGCCACCAGTGATCGGGGGGCGAACACCGGGGAGCTGTTTTTT.

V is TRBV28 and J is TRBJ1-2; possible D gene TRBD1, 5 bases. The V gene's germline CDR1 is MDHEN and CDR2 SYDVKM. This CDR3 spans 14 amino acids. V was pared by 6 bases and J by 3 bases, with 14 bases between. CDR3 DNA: TGTGCCAGCAGGGGGCAGGGAAATGACTATGGCTACACCTTC. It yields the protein CASRGQGNDYGYTF.

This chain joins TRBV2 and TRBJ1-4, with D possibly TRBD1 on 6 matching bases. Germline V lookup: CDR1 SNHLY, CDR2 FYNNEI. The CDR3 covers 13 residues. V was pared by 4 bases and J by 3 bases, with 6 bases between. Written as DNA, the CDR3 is TGTGCCAGCAGTGGGACAGCTAATGAAAAACTGTTTTTT. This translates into CASSGTANEKLFF.

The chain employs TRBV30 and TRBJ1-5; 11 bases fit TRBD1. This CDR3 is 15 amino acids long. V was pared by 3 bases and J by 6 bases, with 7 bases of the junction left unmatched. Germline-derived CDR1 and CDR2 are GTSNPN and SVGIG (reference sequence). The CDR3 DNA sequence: TGTGCCTGGAGGGGACCGGGACAGGGGGTTCAGCCCCAGCATTTT. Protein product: CAWRGPGQGVQPQHF.

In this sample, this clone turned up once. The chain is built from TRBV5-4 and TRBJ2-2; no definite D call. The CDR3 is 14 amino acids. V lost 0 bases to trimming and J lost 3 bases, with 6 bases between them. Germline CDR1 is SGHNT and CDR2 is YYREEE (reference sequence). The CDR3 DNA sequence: TGTGCCAGCAGCTTGGACACCTACACCGGGGAGCTGTTTTTT. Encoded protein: CASSLDTYTGELFF.

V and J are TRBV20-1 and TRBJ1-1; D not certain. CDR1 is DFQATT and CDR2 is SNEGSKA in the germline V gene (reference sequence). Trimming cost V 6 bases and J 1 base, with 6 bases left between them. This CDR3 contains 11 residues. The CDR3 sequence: CSATENTEAFF. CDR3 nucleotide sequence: TGCAGTGCAACAGAGAACACTGAAGCTTTCTTT.

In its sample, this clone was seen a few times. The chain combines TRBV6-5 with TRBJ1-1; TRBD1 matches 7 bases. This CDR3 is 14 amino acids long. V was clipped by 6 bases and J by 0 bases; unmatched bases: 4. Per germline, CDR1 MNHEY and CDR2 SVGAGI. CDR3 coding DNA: TGTGCCAGCAGAGCCGGGACAGTGAACACTGAAGCTTTCTTT. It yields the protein CASRAGTVNTEAFF.

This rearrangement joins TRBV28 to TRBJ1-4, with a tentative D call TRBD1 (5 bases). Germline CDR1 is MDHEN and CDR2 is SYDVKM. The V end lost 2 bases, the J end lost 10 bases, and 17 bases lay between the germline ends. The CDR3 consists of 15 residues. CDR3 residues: CASSLTSYNRGKLFF. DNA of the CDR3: TGTGCCAGCAGTTTAACTTCCTACAATAGGGGAAAACTGTTTTTT. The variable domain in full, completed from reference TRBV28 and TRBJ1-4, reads DVKVTQSSRYLVKRTGEKVFLECVQDMDHENMFWYRQDPGLGLRLIYFSYDVKMKEKGDIPEGYSVSREKKERFSLILESASTNQTSMYLCASSLTSYNRGKLFFGSGTQLSVL.

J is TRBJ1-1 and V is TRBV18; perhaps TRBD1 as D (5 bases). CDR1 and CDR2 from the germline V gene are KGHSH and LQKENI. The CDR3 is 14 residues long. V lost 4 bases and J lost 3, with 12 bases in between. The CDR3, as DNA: TGTGCCAGCTCACTGGGGACTACACACACTGAAGCTTTCTTT. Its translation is CASSLGTTHTEAFF.

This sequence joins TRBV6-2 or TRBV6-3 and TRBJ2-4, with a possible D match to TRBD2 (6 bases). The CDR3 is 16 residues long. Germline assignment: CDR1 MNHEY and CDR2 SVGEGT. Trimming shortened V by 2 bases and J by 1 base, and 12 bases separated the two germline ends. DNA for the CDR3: TGTGCCAGCAGTTACGGGGGGATAACCGCCAAAAACATTCAGTACTTC. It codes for CASSYGGITAKNIQYF.

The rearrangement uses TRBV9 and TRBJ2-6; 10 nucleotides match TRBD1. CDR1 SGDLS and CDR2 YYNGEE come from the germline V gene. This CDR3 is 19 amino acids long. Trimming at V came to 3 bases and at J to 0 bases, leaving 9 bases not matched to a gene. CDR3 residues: CASSALPGQGLSGANVLTF. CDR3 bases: TGTGCCAGCAGCGCCCTCCCGGGACAGGGGCTCTCTGGGGCCAACGTCCTGACTTTC.